This TCR beta chain was found in a study of blood T cell dynamics during melanoma immunotherapy. About the study: Metastatic melanoma patients received first-line pembrolizumab or nivolumab plus ipilimumab.

A remark on this clone: The antigen is not known.

Losses at the gene ends were 7 bases for V and 9 bases for J; bases not matched to a gene: 14. The CDR3 consists of 14 residues. The germline V gene encodes CDR1 MDHEN and CDR2 SYDVKM. General study findings and limits: It remained unknown if the driving T cell clones were melanoma-specific.

TCRdb's table, derived via immunoSEQ multiplex PCR, lists solely in-frame clones and lacks some. The repertoire has about 6,300 clones, 80% to 95% of them found once; the top ten carry around 11%. Stated time point: pre-treatment baseline. Prior systemic cancer therapy, immunosuppressant use and other active malignancies excluded patients. The source was cell-free DNA from blood, collected from a patient treated with checkpoint blockade. The rearrangement joins TRBV28 to TRBJ1-2, with 7 nucleotides matching TRBD1. The receptor comes from a human donor with melanoma. CDR3 in amino acids: CASTTMTGTARYTF. As DNA, the CDR3 is TGTGCCAGCACTACAATGACAGGGACTGCTCGCTACACCTTC.